This is a list of T cell receptor beta chains from one sample in a study of cytomegalovirus exposure and HLA in healthy donors. Method: immunoSEQ multiplex PCR; TCRdb's copy keeps in-frame clones and lacks some. Of some 110,000 clones in the sample, approximately 81% were seen once. Sequenced material: PBMCs. These receptors all stem from a woman aged 18-29 years in good health and CMV-seropositive. The CDR3 runs from the conserved cysteine through the conserved F or W. The size of a clone is reported for some rows only, either as once, few or many, or as a class for expanded clones.

NA	TRBV19	TRBJ2-2	CASSTPGGWNTGELFF
NA	TRBV27	TRBJ2-1	CASRSTGAYNEQFF
NA	TRBV7-6	TRBJ1-1	CASSSWGTGLSEAFF
NA	TRBV7-7	TRBJ2-1	CASSLDGGSIFNEQFF
NA	TRBV13	NA	CASSLGTSGSPDYEQYF
NA	TRBV10-3	TRBJ1-5	CAISEIQGTRQPQHF
NA	TRBV5-4	TRBJ1-4	CASSLTGEHAKLFF
NA	TRBV2	TRBJ2-5	CASRQGGETQYF
few	TRBV6-4	TRBJ2-3	CASSDRDRSTDTQYF
once	TRBV5-4	TRBJ2-2	CASSHQTSGRAIGELFF
NA	TRBV9	TRBJ2-7	CASSVVGSSYEQYF
once	TRBV5-1	TRBJ2-5	CASSLERGSQYF
NA	TRBV7-8	TRBJ2-7	CASSLHDSFLVREQYF
NA	TRBV5-1	TRBJ2-7	CASSLRDRSYEQYF
NA	TRBV10-3	TRBJ1-2	CAIVGGANYGYTF
NA	TRBV28	TRBJ2-1	CASRRQGYYNEQFF
NA	TRBV4-1	TRBJ1-2	CASSQDSSSDREDGYTF
once	TRBV9	TRBJ2-1	CANSLAIGGDRGQNEQFF
NA	TRBV27	TRBJ2-7	CASSLKLAGSYEQYF
NA	TRBV13	TRBJ1-4	CASSLSSTGGEKLFF
NA	TRBV30	TRBJ2-1	CAWSSHPGNEQFF
NA	TRBV5-4	TRBJ1-1	CASSTQGKGTEAFF
few	TRBV11-3	TRBJ1-5	CASSAGAQPQHF
few	TRBV28	NA	CASSSDNSYEQYF
NA	TRBV6-5	TRBJ2-1	CASSYGLLTNEQFF